One and the same sample provided the 10 T cell receptor beta chains below, sequenced in a study of OX40 agonist ivuxolimab in advanced cancers. Libraries were built with the immunoSEQ multiplex PCR assay. TCRdb provides this immuneACCESS table in a form limited to in-frame rearrangements. Some clones are lacking; in checked studies, under half of them reflect an unresolved V gene, and why the rest are absent is not known. For this sample there are under 75,000 clones; around 86% appear just once. Clones ranked in the top ten supply 0.75% of the sample. The specimen comprised CD4+ or CD8+ T cells sorted from blood, sampled in a trial of the OX40 agonist ivuxolimab. These receptors all stem from an adult with an advanced solid tumor such as melanoma, head and neck, liver or kidney cancer.

The chain is built from TRBV9 and TRBJ2-1; 8 positions agree with TRBD2. Germline CDR1 and CDR2: SGDLS and YYNGEE. J lost 9 bases, V lost 0 bases, and 8 bases had no gene match. The CDR3 has 15 residues. This CDR3 reads CASSVVTSGDGEQFF. The CDR3 DNA reads TGTGCCAGCAGCGTAGTTACTAGCGGAGACGGTGAGCAGTTCTTC.

The chain uses TRBV21-1 and TRBJ1-5; the table assigns TRBD1, which was not confirmed against the DNA. TRBV21-1 is listed as a pseudogene. CDR3 length equals 19 residues. For the CDR3, the DNA is TGTGCCAGCCCCATTTCGAGTACCCCGGACAGCGATAGCAATCAGCCCCAGCATTTT. Translating it yields CASPISSTPDSDSNQPQHF.

The chain is built from TRBV29-1 and TRBJ2-5; D uncertain. The CDR3 spans 11 residues. The germline V and J ends were trimmed by 5 bases and 4 bases, with 8 bases remaining between them. Looked up from germline, CDR1 is SQVTM and CDR2 is ANQGSEA. The CDR3 region has the DNA TGCAGCGTTTTTGGGTTAGAGACCCAGTACTTC. Translated, it gives CSVFGLETQYF.

V gene TRBV29-1 combines with J gene TRBJ1-1; a possible D gene is TRBD1 (5 bases). V was shortened by 0 bases and J by 4 bases, with 9 bases between the two germline ends. This CDR3 comprises 13 residues. Germline values: CDR1 SQVTM, CDR2 ANQGSEA. This CDR3 is CSVEDSGATEAFF. The CDR3 DNA follows: TGCAGCGTTGAAGATTCCGGGGCCACTGAAGCTTTCTTT. Complete variable domain (other parts from reference TRBV29-1 and TRBJ1-1): SAVISQKPSRDICQRGTSLTIQCQVDSQVTMMFWYRQQPGQSLTLIATANQGSEATYESGFVIDKFPISRPNLTFSTLTVSNMSPEDSSIYLCSVEDSGATEAFFGQGTRLTVV.

This clone has only one observation. The genes are TRBV5-1 and TRBJ2-3; D possibly corresponds to TRBD1 (5 bases). Germline V lookup: CDR1 SGHRS, CDR2 YFSETQ. The CDR3 loop spans 14 amino acids. V gave up 3 bases and J gave up 6 bases, with 14 bases separating them. CDR3 sequence reads: CASSSGSWADTQYF. CDR3 sequence (DNA): TGCGCCAGCAGCTCAGGGTCCTGGGCGGATACGCAGTATTTT.

The chain joins TRBV29-1 to TRBJ2-7; TRBD2 matches at 9 bases. Germline V gene lookup returns CDR1 SQVTM and CDR2 ANQGSEA. The CDR3 is 16 amino acids. The junction had 9 bases not matched to a gene; V was cut back by 3 bases and J by 0 bases. The CDR3 region is CSVDGRLAGSSYEQYF. DNA for the CDR3: TGCAGCGTTGATGGTCGGCTAGCGGGGAGCTCCTACGAGCAGTACTTC.

The chain joins TRBV25-1 to TRBJ1-2; 8 bases align to TRBD1. V trimming: 3 bases; J trimming: 4 bases; junction bases outside the gene matches: 13. Germline values: CDR1 MGHDK, CDR2 SYGVNS. The length of the CDR3 is 17 residues. Here the CDR3 DNA reads TGTGCCAGCAGTGACCAGACAGGGGACCAAGAACTCTATGGCTACACCTTC. Amino acid sequence: CASSDQTGDQELYGYTF.

The CDR3 reads CASSPWGGQGNIQYF. CDR3 bases: TGCGCCAGCAGCCCATGGGGCGGACAGGGAAACATTCAGTACTTC. This sequence joins TRBV5-1 and TRBJ2-4, with 8 bases matching TRBD1. The CDR3 has 15 amino acids. The ends lost 4 bases at V and 6 bases at J; junction bases unmatched: 9. CDR1 and CDR2 from the germline V gene are SGHRS and YFSETQ.

The chain recombines TRBV30 with TRBJ2-7, with D unresolved. The ends were cut back, 4 bases at V and 2 bases at J, with 12 bases in the middle. CDR3 length: 13 residues. CDR1 GTSNPN and CDR2 SVGIG come from the germline V gene (reference sequence). CDR3 loop: CAWNWGGTYEQYF. CDR3 bases: TGTGCCTGGAACTGGGGTGGCACCTACGAGCAGTACTTC.

The chain employs TRBV7-2 and TRBJ2-2; 7 positions match TRBD2. Trimming cost V 4 bases and J 6 bases; bases outside gene matches: 11. The CDR3 is 16 amino acids. The germline CDR1 and CDR2 sequences are SGHTA and FQGNSA. CDR3 in amino acids: CASSSHSGSRPGELFF. CDR3 in DNA: TGTGCCAGCAGCTCCCATAGCGGGTCACGACCCGGGGAGCTGTTTTTT.